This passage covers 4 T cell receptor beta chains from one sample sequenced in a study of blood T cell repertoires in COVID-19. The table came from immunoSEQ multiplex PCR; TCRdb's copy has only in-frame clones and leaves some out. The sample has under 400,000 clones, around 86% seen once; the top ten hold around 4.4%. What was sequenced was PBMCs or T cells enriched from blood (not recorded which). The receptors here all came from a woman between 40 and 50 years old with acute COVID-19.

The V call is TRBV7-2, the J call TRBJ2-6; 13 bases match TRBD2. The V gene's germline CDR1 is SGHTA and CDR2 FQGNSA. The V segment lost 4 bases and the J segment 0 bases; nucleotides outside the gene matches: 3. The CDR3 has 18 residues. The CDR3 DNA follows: TGTGCCAGCAGCTCCACTAGCGGGGGGGCCTCTGGGGCCAACGTCCTGACTTTC. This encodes CASSSTSGGASGANVLTF.

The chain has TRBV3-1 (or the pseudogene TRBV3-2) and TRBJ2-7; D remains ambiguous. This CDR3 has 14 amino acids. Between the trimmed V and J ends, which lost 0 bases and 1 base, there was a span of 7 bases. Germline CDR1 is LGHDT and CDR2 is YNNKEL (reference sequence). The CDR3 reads CASSQEGRSYEQYF. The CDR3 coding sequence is TGTGCCAGCAGCCAAGAGGGCAGATCCTACGAGCAGTACTTC.

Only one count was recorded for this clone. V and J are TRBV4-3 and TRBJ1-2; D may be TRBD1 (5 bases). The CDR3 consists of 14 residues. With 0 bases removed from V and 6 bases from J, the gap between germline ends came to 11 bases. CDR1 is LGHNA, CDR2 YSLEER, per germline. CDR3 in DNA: TGCGCCAGCAGCCAAGAGCTGCGGGGGGATGGCTACACCTTC. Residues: CASSQELRGDGYTF.

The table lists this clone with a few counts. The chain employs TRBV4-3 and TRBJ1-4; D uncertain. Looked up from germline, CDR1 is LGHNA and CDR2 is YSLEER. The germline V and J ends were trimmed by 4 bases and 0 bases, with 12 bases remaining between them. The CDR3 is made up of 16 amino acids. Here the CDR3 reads CASSRRSGATNEKLFF. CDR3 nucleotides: TGCGCCAGCAGCCGGAGGAGCGGGGCAACTAATGAAAAACTGTTTTTT.